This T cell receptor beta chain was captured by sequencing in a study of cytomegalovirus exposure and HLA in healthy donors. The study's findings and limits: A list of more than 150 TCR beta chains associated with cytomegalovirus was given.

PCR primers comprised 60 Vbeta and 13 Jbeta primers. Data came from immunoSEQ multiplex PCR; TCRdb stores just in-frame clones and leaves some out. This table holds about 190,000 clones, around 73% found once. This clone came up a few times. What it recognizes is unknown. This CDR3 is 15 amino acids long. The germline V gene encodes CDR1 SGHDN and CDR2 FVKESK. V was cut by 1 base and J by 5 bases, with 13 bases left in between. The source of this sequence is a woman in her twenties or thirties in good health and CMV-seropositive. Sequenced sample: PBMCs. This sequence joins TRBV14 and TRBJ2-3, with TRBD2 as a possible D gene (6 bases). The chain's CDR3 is CASSQASGRLDTQYF. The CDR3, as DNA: TGTGCCAGCAGCCAAGCGAGCGGGCGTCTAGATACGCAGTATTTT.